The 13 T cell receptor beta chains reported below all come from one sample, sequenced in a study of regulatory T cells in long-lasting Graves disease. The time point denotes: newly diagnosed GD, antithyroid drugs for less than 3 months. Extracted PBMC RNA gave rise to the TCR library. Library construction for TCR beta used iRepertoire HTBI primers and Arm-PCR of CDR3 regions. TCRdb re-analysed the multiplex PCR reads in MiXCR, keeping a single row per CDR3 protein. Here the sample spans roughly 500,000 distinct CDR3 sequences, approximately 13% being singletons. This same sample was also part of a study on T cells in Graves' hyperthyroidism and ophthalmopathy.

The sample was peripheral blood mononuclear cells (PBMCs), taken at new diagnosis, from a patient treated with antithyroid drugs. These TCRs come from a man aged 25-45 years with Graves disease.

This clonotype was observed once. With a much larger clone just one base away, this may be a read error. The CDR3 region has the DNA TGTGCCAGCTCACCTCCCGGGGACAGTGGCGTGCAGTACTTC. Protein sequence: CASSPPGDSGVQYF. The chain links TRBV18 to TRBJ2-7; TRBD1 matches at 7 bases. There are 14 residues in the CDR3. V trimming: 3 bases; J trimming: 9 bases; junction bases outside the gene matches: 11. CDR1 KGHSH and CDR2 LQKENI come from the germline V gene. The variable domain in full, completed from reference TRBV18 and TRBJ2-7, reads NAGVMQNPRHLVRRRGQEARLRCSPMKGHSHVYWYRQLPEEGLKFMVYLQKENIIDESGMPKERFSAEFPKEGPSILRIQQVVRGDSAAYFCASSPPGDSGVQYFGPGTRLTVT.

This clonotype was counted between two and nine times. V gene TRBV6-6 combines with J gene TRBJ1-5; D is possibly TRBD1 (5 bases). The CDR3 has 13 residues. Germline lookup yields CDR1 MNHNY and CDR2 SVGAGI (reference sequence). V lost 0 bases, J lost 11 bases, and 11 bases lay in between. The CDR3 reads CASSYSTRAAQHF. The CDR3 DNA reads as TGTGCCAGCAGTTACTCGACCAGGGCGGCCCAGCATTTT.

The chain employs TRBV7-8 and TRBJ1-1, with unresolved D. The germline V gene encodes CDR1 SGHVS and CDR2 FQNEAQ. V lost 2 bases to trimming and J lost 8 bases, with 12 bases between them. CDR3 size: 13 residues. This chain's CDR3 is CASSLYQVVEAFF. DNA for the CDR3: TGTGCCAGCAGCTTATATCAGGTCGTCGAAGCTTTCTTT.

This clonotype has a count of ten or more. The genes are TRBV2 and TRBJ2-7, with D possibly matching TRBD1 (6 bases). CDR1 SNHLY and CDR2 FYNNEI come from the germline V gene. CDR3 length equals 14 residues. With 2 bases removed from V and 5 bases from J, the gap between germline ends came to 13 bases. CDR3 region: CASSEPNRAHEQYF. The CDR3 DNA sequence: TGTGCCAGCAGTGAACCCAACAGGGCCCACGAGCAGTACTTC.

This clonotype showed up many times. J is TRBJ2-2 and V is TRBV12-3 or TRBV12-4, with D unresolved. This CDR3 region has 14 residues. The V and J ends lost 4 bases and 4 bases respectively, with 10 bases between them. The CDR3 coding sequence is TGTGCCAGCAGTTCCTCAACGGGCACCGGGGAGCTGTTTTTT. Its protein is CASSSSTGTGELFF.

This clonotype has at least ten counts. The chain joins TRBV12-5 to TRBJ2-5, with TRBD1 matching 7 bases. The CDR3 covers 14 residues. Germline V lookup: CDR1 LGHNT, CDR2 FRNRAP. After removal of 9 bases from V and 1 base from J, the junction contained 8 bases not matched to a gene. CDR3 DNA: TGTGCTAGCGCCTGGGACAGATCCCAAGAGACCCAGTACTTC. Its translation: CASAWDRSQETQYF.

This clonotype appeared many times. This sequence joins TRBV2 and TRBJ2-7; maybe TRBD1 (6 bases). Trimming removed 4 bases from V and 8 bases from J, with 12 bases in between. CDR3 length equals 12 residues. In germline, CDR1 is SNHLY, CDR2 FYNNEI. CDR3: CASSGGGLQQYF. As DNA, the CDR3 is TGTGCCAGCAGTGGAGGGGGATTACAGCAGTACTTC.

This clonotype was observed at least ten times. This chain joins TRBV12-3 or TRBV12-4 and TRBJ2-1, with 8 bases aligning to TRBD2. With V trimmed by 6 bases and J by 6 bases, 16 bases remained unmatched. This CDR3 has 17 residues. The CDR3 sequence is CASSPTRGAGVGNEQFF. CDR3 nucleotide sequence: TGTGCCAGCAGCCCGACCAGAGGAGCGGGAGTGGGCAATGAGCAGTTCTTC.

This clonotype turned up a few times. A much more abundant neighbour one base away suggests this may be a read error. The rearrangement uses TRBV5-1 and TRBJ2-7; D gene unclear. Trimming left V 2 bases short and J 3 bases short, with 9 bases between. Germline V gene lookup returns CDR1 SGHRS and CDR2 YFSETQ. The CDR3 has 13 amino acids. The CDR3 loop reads CASSFRTIYEQYF. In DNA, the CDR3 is TGCGCCAGCAGCTTTCGGACGATCTACGAGCAGTACTTC.

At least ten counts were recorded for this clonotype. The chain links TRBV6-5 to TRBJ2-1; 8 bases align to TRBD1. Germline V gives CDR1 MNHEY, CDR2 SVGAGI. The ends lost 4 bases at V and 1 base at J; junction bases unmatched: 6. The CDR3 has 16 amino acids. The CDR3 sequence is CASSFTRGLSYNEQFF. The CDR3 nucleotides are TGTGCCAGCAGTTTTACCAGGGGGCTATCCTACAATGAGCAGTTCTTC.

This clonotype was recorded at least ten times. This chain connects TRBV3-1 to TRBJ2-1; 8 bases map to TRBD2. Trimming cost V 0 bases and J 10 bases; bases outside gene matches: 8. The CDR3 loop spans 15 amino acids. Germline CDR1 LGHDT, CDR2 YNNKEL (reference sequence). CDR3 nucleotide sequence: TGTGCCAGCAGCCAAGATCTAGCGGGCGCCATCGAGCAGTTCTTC. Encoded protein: CASSQDLAGAIEQFF.

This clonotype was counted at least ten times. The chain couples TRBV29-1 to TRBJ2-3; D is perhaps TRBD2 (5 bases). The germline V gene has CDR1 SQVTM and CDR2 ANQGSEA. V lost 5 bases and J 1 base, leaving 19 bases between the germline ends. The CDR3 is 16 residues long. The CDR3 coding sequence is TGCAGCGTTCAATTCCTAGGGAGTGGCGGCACAGATACGCAGTATTTT. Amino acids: CSVQFLGSGGTDTQYF.

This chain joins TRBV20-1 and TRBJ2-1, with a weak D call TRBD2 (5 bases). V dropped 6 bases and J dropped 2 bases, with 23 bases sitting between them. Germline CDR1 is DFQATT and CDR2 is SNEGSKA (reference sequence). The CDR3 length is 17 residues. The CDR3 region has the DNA TGCAGTGCCTATAATTACTTTAGCGCCCCTCCCTACAATGAGCAGTTCTTC. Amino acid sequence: CSAYNYFSAPPYNEQFF.